Listed here is a single T cell receptor (beta chain). Its antigen is as yet unknown. Second-dose timings of about 4 or about 12 weeks were pooled. V shed 0 bases, J shed 1 base, and the junction held 1 base outside the gene matches. CDR1 is SGHTA and CDR2 is FQGNSA in the germline V gene. The CDR3 has 15 residues. Here immunoSEQ multiplex PCR was the method, and the copy in TCRdb shows in-frame clones only, minus some. This sample has some 200,000 clones, with around 90% found just once. The data were obtained in a study of T cell responses to AZD1222 COVID-19 vaccine. Study-wide results and limits: The study reported that nearly half of spike-specific TCRs target unmutated variant regions. Females outnumbered males among donors, who were mostly white British; clonal diversity was possibly underestimated. The study identified only five to seven AZD1222 recipients as seropositive at baseline.

The sequenced sample was peripheral blood, obtained 28 days after the second AZD1222 dose. The chain joins TRBV7-2 to TRBJ2-7; 9 nucleotides line up with TRBD2. This TCR came from an adult who received the AZD1222 COVID-19 vaccine. The CDR3 reads CASSLATSGSYEQYF. In nucleotides, the CDR3 is TGTGCCAGCAGCTTAGCCACTAGCGGGTCCTACGAGCAGTACTTC.